The 27 T cell receptor beta chains below were found in one sample sequenced in a study of spatial heterogeneity in lung cancer. Time point reported: sample taken at primary tumor resection. Tumor, nontumor lung or frozen PBMC supplied whole RNA, sequenced without sorting. TCRdb used MiXCR to reprocess the 5' RACE reads, holding one entry per CDR3 protein. The sample lists more than 20,000 distinct CDR3 sequences, roughly 13% occurring once. The material was PBMCs, obtained at surgery. The source of these receptors is a female donor with early-stage non-small cell lung cancer.

This clonotype showed up many times. This chain uses TRBV28 with TRBJ2-7; D may be TRBD1 or TRBD2 (6 bases each). CDR3 size: 11 residues. The germline V gene encodes CDR1 MDHEN and CDR2 SYDVKM. V was trimmed by 6 bases and J by 7 bases, leaving 10 bases between them. CDR3 in DNA: TGTGCCAGCAGGAGAGGGGGGGAGCAGTACTTC. It yields the protein CASRRGGEQYF.

There are many counts of this clonotype. The chain is built from TRBV12-3 or TRBV12-4 and TRBJ1-6, with D uncertain. The V end was cut by 3 bases, the J end by 6 bases, with 6 bases between. The CDR3 runs to 13 residues. The CDR3 sequence is CASSFVVNSPLHF. For the CDR3, the DNA is TGTGCCAGCAGTTTTGTTGTTAATTCACCCCTCCACTTT.

This clonotype has only a few counts. The J gene is TRBJ2-1, the V gene TRBV7-8; D might be TRBD2 (6 bases). The CDR3 loop spans 14 amino acids. The V end lost 5 bases, the J end lost 6 bases, and 14 bases lay between the germline ends. Germline V gene data show CDR1 as SGHVS and CDR2 as FQNEAQ. CDR3 in amino acids: CASSRSTSSNEQFF. As DNA, the CDR3 is TGTGCCAGCAGCCGGTCAACTAGCAGCAATGAGCAGTTCTTC.

The table lists this clonotype with many counts. J is TRBJ2-2 and V is TRBV6-5, with 8 bases aligning to TRBD1. V gave up 3 bases and J gave up 4 bases; unmatched junction bases: 4. The CDR3 contains 15 residues. The germline gives CDR1 MNHEY, CDR2 SVGAGI. As DNA, the CDR3 is TGTGCCAGCAGTTATCGGACAGGGCCCACCGGGGAGCTGTTTTTT. Protein: CASSYRTGPTGELFF.

By share of the sample, this clonotype is medium-sized (0.01 to 0.1%). This rearrangement joins TRBV7-3 to TRBJ2-1; TRBD2 agrees at 11 bases. Germline CDR1 SGHTA, CDR2 FQGTGA. The length of the CDR3 is 17 residues. V gave up 5 bases and J gave up 5 bases; unmatched junction bases: 11. The CDR3 region has the DNA TGTGCCAGCAGCCCAAATATAGCGGGAGGGTTCAACAATGAGCAGTTCTTC. Translated, it gives CASSPNIAGGFNNEQFF.

This clonotype was observed many times. The V gene is TRBV7-9, the J gene TRBJ2-3, with D perhaps matching TRBD1 (5 bases). From germline, CDR1 is SEHNR and CDR2 FQNEAQ (reference sequence). Between the trimmed V and J ends, which lost 0 bases and 3 bases, there was a span of 7 bases. There are 14 residues in the CDR3. CDR3 bases: TGTGCCAGCAGCTTAGCCCAGGGTACAGATACGCAGTATTTT. This codes for CASSLAQGTDTQYF.

V is TRBV25-1 and J is TRBJ2-7; TRBD2 might be the D (6 bases). Trimming removed 8 bases at V and 0 bases at J, with 14 bases between. Germline V gene sequence: CDR1 MGHDK, CDR2 SYGVNS. The CDR3 length is 14 residues. The CDR3 loop is CASAWGVSSYEQYF. CDR3 DNA: TGTGCCAGCGCCTGGGGGGTGAGCTCCTACGAGCAGTACTTC.

There are many counts of this clonotype. V and J are TRBV7-9 and TRBJ1-1; 10 bases fit TRBD1. Germline V CDR1 and CDR2: SEHNR, FQNEAQ (reference sequence). The CDR3 has 17 amino acids. J gave up 1 base and V 4 bases, and 9 bases lay outside the gene matches. CDR3 region: CASSSGQGGNGNTEAFF. The CDR3 coding sequence is TGTGCCAGCAGCTCCGGACAGGGGGGCAATGGGAACACTGAAGCTTTCTTT.

This clonotype came up many times. The rearrangement links TRBV6-6 to TRBJ1-6, with D possibly TRBD1 on 5 matching bases. Trimming took 6 bases from V and 7 from J, leaving 13 bases between them. This CDR3 is built from 14 residues. Germline V gives CDR1 MNHNY, CDR2 SVGAGI (reference sequence). The CDR3 sequence: CASSPVGENSPLHF. The CDR3 nucleotides read TGTGCCAGCAGCCCCGTAGGGGAAAATTCACCCCTCCACTTT.

The gene calls are TRBV7-9 and TRBJ1-2; D is ambiguous. CDR1 SEHNR and CDR2 FQNEAQ come from the germline V gene (reference sequence). The ends were cut back, 1 base at V and 5 bases at J, with 8 bases in the middle. This CDR3 spans 13 amino acids. CDR3 in DNA: TGTGCCAGCAGCTTAGGCCAGATTTATGGCTACACCTTC. It is translated as CASSLGQIYGYTF.

This clonotype was found many times. The chain joins TRBV7-3 to TRBJ1-1; D might be TRBD1 (6 bases). The CDR3 sequence is 13 residues long. Germline V gives CDR1 SGHTA, CDR2 FQGTGA. Between the trimmed V and J ends, which lost 4 bases and 7 bases, there was a span of 13 bases. The CDR3 reads CASSSLTGVEAFF. The CDR3 bases are TGTGCCAGCAGCTCCCTGACAGGAGTTGAAGCTTTCTTT.

This clonotype was found many times. The chain carries TRBV7-3 and TRBJ2-1; weak D call: TRBD2 (5 bases). Germline lookup yields CDR1 SGHTA and CDR2 FQGTGA. This CDR3 is 18 amino acids long. Between the trimmed V and J ends, which lost 4 bases and 6 bases, there was a span of 25 bases. For the CDR3, the DNA is TGTGCCAGCAGCTCCACCGAGAGGGCAGGAGACCTAGGCAATGAGCAGTTCTTC. Encoded protein: CASSSTERAGDLGNEQFF.

This clonotype has at least ten counts. The CDR3 bases are TGCGCCAGCAGCCGGGCGGAAAGCCCGATTCCTGAAGCTTTCTTT. Amino acids: CASSRAESPIPEAFF. This chain links TRBV5-1 with TRBJ1-1; D is uncertain. The CDR3 covers 15 residues. Germline V gene sequence: CDR1 SGHRS, CDR2 YFSETQ. Between the trimmed V and J ends, which lost 4 bases and 6 bases, there was a span of 19 bases.

This clonotype was detected many times. DNA of the CDR3: TGTGCCAGCAGATCCACAGGCGGGGGAAACACCATATATTTT. The encoded protein is CASRSTGGGNTIYF. V usage is TRBV12-3 or TRBV12-4 and J usage is TRBJ1-3; maybe TRBD1 (5 bases). The CDR3 spans 14 residues. V lost 6 bases to trimming and J lost 4 bases, with 13 bases between them.

This clonotype was recorded a few times. DNA of the CDR3: TGTGCCAGCAGTTTGCCAGGGGGCGGATTGGACGAGCAGTACGTC. This translates into CASSLPGGGLDEQYV. The V gene is TRBV28, the J gene TRBJ2-7, with TRBD1 matching 8 bases. CDR3 length: 15 residues. CDR1 is MDHEN, CDR2 SYDVKM, per germline. Trimming removed 3 bases from V and 5 bases from J; junction bases left unmatched: 9.

This clonotype has at least ten counts. V usage is TRBV4-3 and J usage is TRBJ2-1, with D possibly being TRBD1 (5 bases). The V end lost 0 bases, the J end lost 6 bases, and 21 bases lay between the germline ends. The CDR3 extends over 18 amino acids. In germline, CDR1 is LGHNA, CDR2 YSLEER. The CDR3 nucleotides are TGCGCCAGCAGCCAAGATCGGGCGGTAGGGGCGAGTAGCAATGAGCAGTTCTTC. It is translated as CASSQDRAVGASSNEQFF.

This clonotype was detected ten times or more. The chain carries TRBV4-1 and TRBJ2-3; D is unresolved. Trimming shortened V by 0 bases and J by 0 bases, and 10 bases separated the two germline ends. The CDR3 is 16 amino acids. The V gene's germline CDR1 is MGHRA and CDR2 YSYEKL. This CDR3 is CASSQDGAISTDTQYF. CDR3 in DNA: TGCGCCAGCAGCCAAGACGGAGCGATTAGCACAGATACGCAGTATTTT.

V usage is TRBV7-6 and J usage is TRBJ2-3; D may be TRBD1 or TRBD2 (5 bases each). This CDR3 has 15 amino acids. V shed 1 base and J shed 4 bases, with 12 bases lying between them. Germline loops: CDR1 SGHVS, CDR2 FNYEAQ. CDR3 sequence: CASSLGQLGADTQYF. The DNA of the CDR3 is TGTGCCAGCAGCTTAGGACAGCTCGGGGCAGATACGCAGTATTTT.

The table lists this clonotype with a few counts. The J gene is TRBJ2-3, the V gene TRBV20-1; 10 positions match TRBD2. The length of the CDR3 is 16 residues. Looked up from germline, CDR1 is DFQATT and CDR2 is SNEGSKA (reference sequence). The J segment lost 4 bases and the V segment lost 3 bases, leaving 10 bases of the junction unmatched. CDR3 region: CSASGGLAGVPDTQYF. The CDR3 DNA follows: TGCAGTGCTAGCGGCGGCCTAGCGGGAGTTCCAGATACGCAGTATTTT.

Many counts were recorded for this clonotype. This chain joins TRBV6-5 and TRBJ1-5; unclear D gene. V was pared by 6 bases and J by 0 bases, with 9 bases between. Germline V gene sequence: CDR1 MNHEY, CDR2 SVGAGI. This CDR3 is built from 14 residues. This CDR3 reads CASRRTDSNQPQHF. DNA of the CDR3: TGTGCCAGCAGAAGAACAGATAGCAATCAGCCCCAGCATTTT.

This clonotype has ten or more counts. V is TRBV20-1 and J is TRBJ2-3, with 11 bases that match TRBD2. V lost 1 base to trimming and J lost 5 bases; unmatched junction nucleotides: 11. CDR1 is DFQATT, CDR2 SNEGSKA, per germline (reference sequence). CDR3 size: 17 residues. The CDR3 here is CSARVFTSGSVRDTQYF. Written as DNA, the CDR3 is TGCAGTGCTAGAGTTTTCACTAGCGGGAGTGTCAGAGATACGCAGTATTTT.

In its sample, this clonotype was seen many times. The chain recombines TRBV4-1 with TRBJ2-3; possible D gene TRBD1, 6 bases. Germline loops: CDR1 MGHRA, CDR2 YSYEKL. The CDR3 contains 16 residues. The V end lost 1 base, the J end lost 3 bases, and 14 bases lay between the germline ends. CDR3 DNA sequence: TGCGCCAGCAGCCAAGTCACAGGGCTCGGAACAGATACGCAGTATTTT. As protein: CASSQVTGLGTDTQYF.

This clonotype was counted ten times or more. The chain links TRBV9 to TRBJ2-7; D tentatively reads TRBD1 or TRBD2 (6 bases each). This CDR3 spans 15 amino acids. Germline CDR1 is SGDLS and CDR2 is YYNGEE. V dropped 3 bases and J dropped 5 bases, with 18 bases sitting between them. The CDR3 DNA reads as TGTGCCAGCAGCGGAACGGGGACACCGGGAGACGAGCAGTACTTC. Amino acid sequence: CASSGTGTPGDEQYF.

This clonotype was recorded many times. The V call is TRBV12-3 or TRBV12-4, the J call TRBJ1-6; D might be TRBD1 (5 bases). The germline V and J ends were trimmed by 7 bases and 4 bases, with 11 bases remaining between them. This CDR3 region has 14 residues. Here the CDR3 reads CASNLGRYNSPLHF. DNA for the CDR3: TGTGCCAGCAACTTGGGACGGTATAATTCACCCCTCCACTTT.

This clonotype appeared once. This sequence may be a read error, since a much larger clone differs from it by one base. This chain connects TRBV29-1 to TRBJ2-1; 9 positions match TRBD1. Germline V gene sequence: CDR1 SQVTM, CDR2 ANQGSEA. The CDR3 has 15 amino acids. The CDR3 region has the DNA TGCAACGTCCCCGGGACAGGGACCTCCTACAATGAGCAGTTCTTC. Protein sequence: CNVPGTGTSYNEQFF.

There are a few counts of this clonotype. The chain uses TRBV4-3 and TRBJ2-3; TRBD2 aligns across 7 bases. The ends lost 4 bases at V and 4 bases at J; junction bases unmatched: 5. The CDR3 loop spans 14 amino acids. CDR1 is LGHNA, CDR2 YSLEER, per germline. CDR3 DNA sequence: TGCGCCAGCAGCCTGTGGACTAGTGCAGATACGCAGTATTTT. This gives the protein CASSLWTSADTQYF.

Ten or more counts support this clonotype. The V and J genes are TRBV6-1 and TRBJ1-2; 7 bases agree with TRBD1. Germline CDR1 MNHNS, CDR2 SASEGT. J gave up 4 bases and V 4 bases, and 6 bases lay outside the gene matches. The CDR3 is 14 residues long. CDR3 in DNA: TGTGCCAGCAGTGTCATGCGGACAGGCTATGGCTACACCTTC. The encoded protein is CASSVMRTGYGYTF.